This entry describes one T cell receptor (beta chain). Antigen unknown. These data are taken from a study of T cell responses to AZD1222 COVID-19 vaccine. The method was immunoSEQ multiplex PCR; TCRdb's version includes in-frame clones alone and lacks a portion of them. Of fewer than 150,000 clones in the sample, roughly 90% were seen once. The study, taken as a whole, reports: Researchers took repertoire samples only after the peak T cell response had come. Rises in breadth and depth of Spike-specific TCRs came after two AZD1222 doses.

Germline CDR1 and CDR2: MNHEY and SMNVEV (reference sequence). The CDR3 consists of 13 residues. V shed 7 bases, J shed 4 bases, and the junction held 5 bases outside the gene matches. The chain has TRBV27 and TRBJ1-2; 8 nucleotides match TRBD1. Sample: peripheral blood, taken on day 0 of AZD1222 vaccination. The TCR was taken from an adult in good health. The CDR3 DNA follows: TGTGCCAGCAAACAGGGGGTAGGCTATGGCTACACCTTC. Translated, it gives CASKQGVGYGYTF.